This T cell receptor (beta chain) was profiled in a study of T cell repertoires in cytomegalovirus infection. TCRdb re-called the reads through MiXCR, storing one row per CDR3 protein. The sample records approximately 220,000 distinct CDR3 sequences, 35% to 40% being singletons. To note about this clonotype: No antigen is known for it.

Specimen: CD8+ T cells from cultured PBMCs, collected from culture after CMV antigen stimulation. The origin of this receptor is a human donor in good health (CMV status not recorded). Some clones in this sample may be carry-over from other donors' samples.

CDR3 nucleotide sequence: TGCGCCAGCAGCCAAGATCCCCTGGGAAGGGGGCCCTTCTATGGCTACACCTTC. It is translated as CASSQDPLGRGPFYGYTF. This chain links TRBV4-1 with TRBJ1-2; the match to TRBD1 covers 7 bases. The V and J ends lost 0 bases and 4 bases, in that order; junction bases with no gene match: 14. Germline CDR1 reads MGHRA; CDR2 reads YSYEKL. The CDR3 sequence is 18 residues long.